The 13 T cell receptor beta chains below come from one sample, sequenced in a study of molecular identifiers for immune sequencing clone quantification. One entry per CDR3 protein results from TCRdb running MiXCR on the PCR reads. The sample yields over 550,000 distinct CDR3 sequences, 25% seen once. Sequencing was done on a sample of naive CD8+ T cells from blood, with Jurkat cell RNA spiked in. Specified subset: FACS-sorted CD8+CD4-CCR7+CD45RA+ naive T cells. The receptors were sampled from a human donor in good health. Some libraries in this study had Jurkat cell RNA spiked in.

This rearrangement joins TRBV12-5 to TRBJ1-2; unclear D gene. Germline V CDR1 and CDR2: LGHNT, FRNRAP. Trimming stripped 2 bases from V and 0 bases from J, with 7 bases between. This CDR3 contains 14 residues. Here the CDR3 DNA reads TGTGCTAGTGGTTTGCCCCCAGCTAACTATGGCTACACCTTC. Translation: CASGLPPANYGYTF.

This clonotype has at least ten counts. The chain employs TRBV5-5 and TRBJ2-4; D call uncertain. In germline, CDR1 is SGHKS, CDR2 YYEKEE (reference sequence). V was cut by 2 bases and J by 13 bases, with 19 bases left in between. The CDR3 has 14 amino acids. CDR3 in amino acids: CASSFSPEDSLQYF. The CDR3 region has the DNA TGTGCCAGCAGCTTTTCCCCAGAGGATTCATTGCAGTACTTC.

There are many counts of this clonotype. The chain carries TRBV9 and TRBJ2-3; D call uncertain. This CDR3 spans 13 amino acids. The V end lost 7 bases, the J end lost 0 bases, and 9 bases lay between the germline ends. Germline lookup yields CDR1 SGDLS and CDR2 YYNGEE. The CDR3 DNA is TGTGCCAGCTCTGTGGCTAGCACAGATACGCAGTATTTT. Encoded protein: CASSVASTDTQYF.

This clonotype occurred many times. The chain employs TRBV28 and TRBJ1-2; no clear D. The CDR3 consists of 13 residues. Deletions cut 2 bases from V and 1 base from J, with 5 bases between. Per the germline V gene, CDR1 is MDHEN and CDR2 is SYDVKM. Written as DNA, the CDR3 is TGTGCCAGCAGTTTAGGCAATAACTATGGCTACACCTTC. Amino acids: CASSLGNNYGYTF.

The chain employs TRBV10-1 and TRBJ2-5; unclear D gene. The CDR3 runs 11 residues. Trimming left V 6 bases short and J 9 bases short, with 11 bases between. Germline assignment: CDR1 WNHNN and CDR2 SYGVQD (reference sequence). CDR3 in amino acids: CASRSLRAQYF. In DNA, the CDR3 is TGCGCCAGCAGGAGCTTAAGGGCCCAGTACTTC.

This clonotype was observed a few times. The genes are TRBV2 and TRBJ1-2; 10 bases map to TRBD1. The CDR3 is 17 residues long. Losses at the gene ends were 5 bases for V and 4 bases for J; bases not matched to a gene: 13. The germline V gene encodes CDR1 SNHLY and CDR2 FYNNEI. CDR3 in amino acids: CASSKNQGTGDGYGYTF. DNA of the CDR3: TGTGCCAGCAGTAAAAATCAGGGGACAGGGGACGGCTATGGCTACACCTTC. The full variable domain, completed using reference TRBV2 and TRBJ1-2, is EPEVTQTPSHQVTQMGQEVILRCVPISNHLYFYWYRQILGQKVEFLVSFYNNEISEKSEIFDDQFSVERPDGSNFTLKIRSTKLEDSAMYFCASSKNQGTGDGYGYTFGSGTRLTVV.

As to this clonotype: The CDR3 does not close with the conserved phenylalanine or tryptophan, likely indicating a read error. V gene TRBV5-6 combines with J gene TRBJ1-1; a possible D gene is TRBD1 (5 bases). V lost 0 bases, J lost 8 bases, and 8 bases lay in between. The CDR3 extends over 12 amino acids. Germline V lookup: CDR1 SGHDT, CDR2 YYEEEE. The CDR3 loop is CASSLGDSEAFS. The CDR3 bases are TGTGCCAGCAGCTTGGGAGACAGCGAAGCTTTCTCT.

This clonotype showed up many times. The rearrangement joins TRBV20-1 to TRBJ2-3, with TRBD2 matching 12 bases. The CDR3 totals 16 residues. The V and J ends lost 1 base and 2 bases, in that order; junction bases with no gene match: 4. CDR1 DFQATT and CDR2 SNEGSKA come from the germline V gene (reference sequence). CDR3 in amino acids: CSARGLAGDVTDTQYF. DNA of the CDR3: TGCAGTGCTAGAGGACTAGCGGGGGATGTCACAGATACGCAGTATTTT.

This clonotype showed up just a few times. The rearrangement uses TRBV7-9 and TRBJ1-1; 7 bases align to TRBD1. Germline V gene lookup returns CDR1 SEHNR and CDR2 FQNEAQ (reference sequence). This CDR3 spans 15 amino acids. J was trimmed by 4 bases and V by 3 bases; bases with no gene match: 8. This CDR3 reads CASSFSPAGGTEAFF. As DNA, the CDR3 is TGTGCCAGCAGCTTTTCCCCGGCAGGGGGCACTGAAGCTTTCTTT.

Points on this clonotype: It may be a read error: a sequence one base away is much more abundant. V and J are TRBV19 and TRBJ1-5, with no clear D. The V end was cut by 3 bases, the J end by 2 bases, with 17 bases between. The length of the CDR3 is 17 residues. CDR1 and CDR2 from the germline V gene are LNHDA and SQIVND (reference sequence). In DNA form, the CDR3 reads TGTGCCAGTAGTATCGCAGTGGGCGGGAAGGGCAATCAGCCCCAGCATTTT. This codes for CASSIAVGGKGNQPQHF.

This clonotype was detected many times. V usage is TRBV27 and J usage is TRBJ2-1; a weak D match, TRBD2 (7 bases). Trimming removed 4 bases from V and 1 base from J, with 11 bases in between. This CDR3 comprises 15 residues. The germline gives CDR1 MNHEY, CDR2 SMNVEV (reference sequence). The CDR3 loop is CASSWGGPSYNEQFF. The DNA of the CDR3 is TGTGCCAGCAGTTGGGGGGGGCCTTCCTACAATGAGCAGTTCTTC.

This clonotype has at least ten counts. The chain couples TRBV4-3 to TRBJ2-7; no definite D call. The CDR3 extends over 15 amino acids. Trimming pared 0 bases from V and 0 bases from J, leaving 9 bases between. Looked up from germline, CDR1 is LGHNA and CDR2 is YSLEER. In nucleotides, the CDR3 is TGCGCCAGCAGCCAAGAAGTGGACGGCTCCTACGAGCAGTACTTC. It translates to CASSQEVDGSYEQYF.

There are many counts of this clonotype. The chain links TRBV6-2 or TRBV6-3 to TRBJ2-5; D remains ambiguous. Germline V CDR1 and CDR2: MNHEY, SVGEGT. V was shortened by 0 bases and J by 2 bases, with 7 bases between the two germline ends. CDR3 length: 14 residues. Here the CDR3 reads CASSYSGLQETQYF. In DNA form, the CDR3 reads TGTGCCAGCAGTTACTCAGGGCTACAAGAGACCCAGTACTTC.